This T cell receptor (beta chain) was obtained from a study of T-cell memory formation after mild COVID-19. General observations from the study: Contracting CD4+ clones were located mainly in CM and EM, and CD8+ clones in EMRA.

Employing constant-segment primers, 5'RACE generated TCR alpha and TCR beta cDNA libraries bearing sample barcodes and UMIs. TCRdb used MiXCR to reprocess the 5' RACE reads, holding one entry per CDR3 protein. The data contain around 470,000 distinct CDR3 sequences, around 20% of them singletons. The table lists this clonotype with a few counts. Its antigen is not identified. Germline values: CDR1 SGHTA, CDR2 FQGNSA. The CDR3 contains 14 residues. The V end was cut by 3 bases, the J end by 3 bases, with 12 bases between. This sequence was found in an adult woman who had mild COVID-19 (a few samples of this study predate the infection). Cell type and time point are not known. The rearrangement joins TRBV7-2 to TRBJ2-7, with a possible D match to TRBD2 (5 bases). Sequenced: PBMCs or a T cell subset sorted from them (not recorded which). The CDR3: CASSFLSGYYEQYF. CDR3 DNA: TGTGCCAGCAGCTTTCTAAGCGGATACTACGAGCAGTACTTC.